The clone carrying this T cell receptor (beta chain) was counted only a few times. V lost 6 bases to trimming and J lost 11 bases, with 10 bases between them. The CDR3 sequence is 11 residues long. The TCR alpha and TCR beta cDNA libraries, bearing sample barcodes and UMIs, were generated by 5'RACE using constant-segment primers. MiXCR, run by TCRdb on the 5' RACE reads, gives a single entry per CDR3 protein. The sample lists 270,000 or so distinct CDR3 sequences; 15% to 20% were seen once. This sample is drawn from a study of T-cell memory formation after mild COVID-19. This sequence originates from a man aged 18-30 years who had mild COVID-19 (a few samples of this study predate the infection). Cell type and time point are not known. The sequenced sample consisted of PBMCs or a T cell subset sorted from them (not recorded which). The J gene is TRBJ1-4, the V gene TRBV12-3 or TRBV12-4, with D possibly being TRBD1 (6 bases). The DNA of the CDR3 is TGTGCCAGCAGGGGGGCGGGCAAACTGTTTTTT. Its translation: CASRGAGKLFF.